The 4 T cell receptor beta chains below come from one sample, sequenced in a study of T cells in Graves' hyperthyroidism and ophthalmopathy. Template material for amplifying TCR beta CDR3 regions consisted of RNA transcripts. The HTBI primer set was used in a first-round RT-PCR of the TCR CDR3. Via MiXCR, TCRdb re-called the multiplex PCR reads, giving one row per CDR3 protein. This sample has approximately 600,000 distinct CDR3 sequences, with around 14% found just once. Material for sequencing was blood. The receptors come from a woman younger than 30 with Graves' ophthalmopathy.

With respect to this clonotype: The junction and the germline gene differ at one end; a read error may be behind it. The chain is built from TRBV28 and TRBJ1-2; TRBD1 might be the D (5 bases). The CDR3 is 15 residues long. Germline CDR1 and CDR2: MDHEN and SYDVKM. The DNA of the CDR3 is TGTGCCAGCAGTCGCGGGGCAGTGCTGAACTATGGCTACGCCTTC. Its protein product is CASSRGAVLNYGYAF.

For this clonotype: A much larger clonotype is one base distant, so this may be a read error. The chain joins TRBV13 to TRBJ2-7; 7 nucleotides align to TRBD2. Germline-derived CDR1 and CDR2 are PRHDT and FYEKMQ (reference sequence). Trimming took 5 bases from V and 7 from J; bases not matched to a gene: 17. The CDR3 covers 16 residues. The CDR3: CASSATGLVVYNEQYF. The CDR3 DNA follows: TGTGCCAGCAGCGCTACTGGACTAGTAGTCTACAATGAGCAGTACTTC.

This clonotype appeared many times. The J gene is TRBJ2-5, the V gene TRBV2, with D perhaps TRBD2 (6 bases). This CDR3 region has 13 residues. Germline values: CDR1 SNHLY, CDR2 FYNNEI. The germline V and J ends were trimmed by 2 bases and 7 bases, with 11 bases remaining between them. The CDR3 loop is CASSELGRGTQYF. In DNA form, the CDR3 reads TGTGCCAGCAGTGAACTCGGGAGAGGGACCCAGTACTTC.

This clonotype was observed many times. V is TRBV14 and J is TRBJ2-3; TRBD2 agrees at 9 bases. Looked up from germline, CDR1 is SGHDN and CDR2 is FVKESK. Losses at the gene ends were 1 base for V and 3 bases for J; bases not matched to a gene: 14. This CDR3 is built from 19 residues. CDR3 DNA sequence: TGTGCCAGCAGCCAAGGAGGGTTGCTAGCGGGATTTAAGACAGATACGCAGTATTTT. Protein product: CASSQGGLLAGFKTDTQYF.